One T cell receptor beta chain is described in this entry. The record originates from a study of T cells in Graves' hyperthyroidism and ophthalmopathy. V lost 3 bases to trimming and J lost 8 bases; unmatched junction nucleotides: 5. CDR3 length: 13 amino acids. Authors of the study amplified TCR beta CDR3 regions from RNA transcripts. During a first-round RT-PCR of the TCR CDR3, the HTBI primer set was used. Each CDR3 protein gets one entry after TCRdb re-called the multiplex PCR reads with MiXCR. The table includes hundreds of thousands of distinct CDR3 sequences, roughly 15% detected once. V and J are TRBV12-3 or TRBV12-4 and TRBJ1-2; the match to TRBD1 covers 8 bases. The TCR was taken from a woman between 45 and 65 years old with Graves' ophthalmopathy. The source material was blood. The CDR3, as DNA: TGTGCCAGCAGTTTTATGGACAGGGAAGGCTACACCTTC. This encodes CASSFMDREGYTF.